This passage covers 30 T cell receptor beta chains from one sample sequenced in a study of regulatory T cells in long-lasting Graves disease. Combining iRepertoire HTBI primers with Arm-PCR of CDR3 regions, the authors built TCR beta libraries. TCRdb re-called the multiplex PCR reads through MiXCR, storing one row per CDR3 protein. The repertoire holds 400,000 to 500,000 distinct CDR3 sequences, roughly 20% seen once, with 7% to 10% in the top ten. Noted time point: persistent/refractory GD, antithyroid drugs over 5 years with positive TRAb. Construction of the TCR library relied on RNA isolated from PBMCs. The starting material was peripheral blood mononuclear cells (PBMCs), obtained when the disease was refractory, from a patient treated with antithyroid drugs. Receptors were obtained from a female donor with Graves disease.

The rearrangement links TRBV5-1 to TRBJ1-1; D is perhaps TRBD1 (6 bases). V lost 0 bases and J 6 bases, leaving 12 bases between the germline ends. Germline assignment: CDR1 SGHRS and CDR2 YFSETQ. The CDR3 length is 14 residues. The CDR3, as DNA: TGCGCCAGCAGCTTGGAGGGGGTAGGGGCTGAAGCTTTCTTT. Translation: CASSLEGVGAEAFF.

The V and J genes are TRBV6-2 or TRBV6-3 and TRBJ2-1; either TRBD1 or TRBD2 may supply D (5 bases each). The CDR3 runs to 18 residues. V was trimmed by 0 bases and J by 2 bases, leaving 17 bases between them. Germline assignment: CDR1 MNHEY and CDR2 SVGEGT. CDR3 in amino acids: CASSYSPIPRDAYNEQFF. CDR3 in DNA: TGTGCCAGCAGTTACTCTCCCATCCCCCGGGACGCCTACAATGAGCAGTTCTTC.

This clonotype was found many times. CDR3: CASSLSGPGQASYEQYF. CDR3 DNA: TGTGCCAGCAGTTTATCAGGCCCCGGGCAGGCCTCCTACGAGCAGTACTTC. This chain uses TRBV27 with TRBJ2-7, with unresolved D. Germline loops: CDR1 MNHEY, CDR2 SMNVEV (reference sequence). This CDR3 spans 17 amino acids. V was pared by 0 bases and J by 0 bases, with 15 bases between.

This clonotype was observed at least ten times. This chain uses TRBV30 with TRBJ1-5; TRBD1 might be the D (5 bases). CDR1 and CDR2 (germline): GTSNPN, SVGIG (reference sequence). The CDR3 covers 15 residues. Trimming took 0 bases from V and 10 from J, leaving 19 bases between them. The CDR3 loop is CAWSVGAGGIDPQHF. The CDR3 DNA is TGTGCCTGGAGTGTAGGGGCAGGTGGAATTGATCCCCAGCATTTT.

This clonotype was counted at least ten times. CDR3 DNA sequence: TGCGCCAGCAGCTTGGAGGGCAGGTCCCACTATGGCTACACCTTC. Protein product: CASSLEGRSHYGYTF. This chain links TRBV5-1 with TRBJ1-2; D remains unclear. Per the germline V gene, CDR1 is SGHRS and CDR2 is YFSETQ. With 0 bases removed from V and 3 bases from J, the gap between germline ends came to 12 bases. The CDR3 extends over 15 amino acids.

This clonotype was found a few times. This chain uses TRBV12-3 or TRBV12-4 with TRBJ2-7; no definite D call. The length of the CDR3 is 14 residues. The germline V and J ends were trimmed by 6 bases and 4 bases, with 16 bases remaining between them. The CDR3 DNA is TGTGCCAGCAGCCCCTCGGTGGGAACGTACGAGCAGTACTTC. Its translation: CASSPSVGTYEQYF.

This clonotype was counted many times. The chain's CDR3 is CASKGENYGYTF. CDR3 coding DNA: TGTGCCAGCAAGGGGGAAAACTATGGCTACACCTTC. The genes are TRBV28 and TRBJ1-2, with D possibly matching TRBD1 (6 bases). The length of the CDR3 is 12 residues. V was cut by 7 bases and J by 2 bases, with 8 bases left in between. Germline V lookup: CDR1 MDHEN, CDR2 SYDVKM.

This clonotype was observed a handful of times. CDR3 sequence (DNA): TGTGCCAGCAGGAGGGGGGCTAACAGCAATCAGCCCCAGCATTTT. Residues: CASRRGANSNQPQHF. J is TRBJ1-5 and V is TRBV6-1; D perhaps matches TRBD1 (6 bases). This CDR3 is built from 15 residues. The germline CDR1 and CDR2 sequences are MNHNS and SASEGT. V lost 6 bases and J 1 base, leaving 13 bases between the germline ends.

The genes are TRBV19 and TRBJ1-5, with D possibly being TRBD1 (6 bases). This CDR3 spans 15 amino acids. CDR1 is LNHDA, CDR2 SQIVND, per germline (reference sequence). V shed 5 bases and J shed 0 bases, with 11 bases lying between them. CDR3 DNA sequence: TGTGCCAGTAGTTCCACAGGGCCTAGCAATCAGCCCCAGCATTTT. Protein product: CASSSTGPSNQPQHF. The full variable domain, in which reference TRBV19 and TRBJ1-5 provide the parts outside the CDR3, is DGGITQSPKYLFRKEGQNVTLSCEQNLNHDAMYWYRQDPGQGLRLIYYSQIVNDFQKGDIAEGYSVSREKKESFPLTVTSAQKNPTAFYLCASSSTGPSNQPQHFGDGTRLSIL.

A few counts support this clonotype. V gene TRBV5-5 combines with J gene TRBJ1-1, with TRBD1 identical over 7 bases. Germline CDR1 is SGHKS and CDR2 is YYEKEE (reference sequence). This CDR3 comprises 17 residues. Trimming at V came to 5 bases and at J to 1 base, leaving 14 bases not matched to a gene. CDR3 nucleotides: TGTGCCAGCAGGAACCATTATAGGGACAGACCGAACACTGAAGCTTTCTTT. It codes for CASRNHYRDRPNTEAFF.

CDR3 loop: CASSPGTSGSADTQYF. The DNA for the CDR3 is TGTGCCAGCTCACCAGGGACTAGCGGGAGTGCAGATACGCAGTATTTT. The J gene is TRBJ2-3, the V gene TRBV18, with TRBD2 matching over 14 bases. J was trimmed by 4 bases and V by 2 bases; bases with no gene match: 2. CDR3 size: 16 residues. The V gene's germline CDR1 is KGHSH and CDR2 LQKENI.

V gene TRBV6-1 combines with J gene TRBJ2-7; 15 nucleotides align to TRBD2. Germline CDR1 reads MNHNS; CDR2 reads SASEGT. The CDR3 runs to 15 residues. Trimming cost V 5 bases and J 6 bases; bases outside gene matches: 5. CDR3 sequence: CASSPRTSGGGEQYF. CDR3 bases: TGTGCCAGCAGTCCCCGGACTAGCGGGGGGGGCGAGCAGTACTTC.

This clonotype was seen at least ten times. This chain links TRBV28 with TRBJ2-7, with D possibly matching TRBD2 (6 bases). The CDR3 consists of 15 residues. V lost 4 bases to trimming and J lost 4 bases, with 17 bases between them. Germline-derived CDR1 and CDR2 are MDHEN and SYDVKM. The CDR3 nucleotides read TGTGCCAGCAGTTCCGCCCCCGGGAGCGGTTACGAGCAGTACTTC. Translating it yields CASSSAPGSGYEQYF.

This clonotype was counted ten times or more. The CDR3: CASSPHSTQPWEQYF. CDR3 in DNA: TGTGCCAGCAGCCCCCATTCGACCCAGCCGTGGGAGCAGTACTTC. V and J are TRBV27 and TRBJ2-7, with no clear D. The length of the CDR3 is 15 residues. Trimming left V 6 bases short and J 7 bases short, with 22 bases between. Per germline, CDR1 MNHEY and CDR2 SMNVEV (reference sequence).

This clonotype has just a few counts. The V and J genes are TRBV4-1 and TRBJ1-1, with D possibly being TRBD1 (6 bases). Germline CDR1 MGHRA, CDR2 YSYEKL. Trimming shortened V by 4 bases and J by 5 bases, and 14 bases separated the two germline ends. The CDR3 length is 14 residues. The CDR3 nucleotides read TGCGCCAGCAGCCTACAGGGAGTTTTAACTGAAGCTTTCTTT. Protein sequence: CASSLQGVLTEAFF.

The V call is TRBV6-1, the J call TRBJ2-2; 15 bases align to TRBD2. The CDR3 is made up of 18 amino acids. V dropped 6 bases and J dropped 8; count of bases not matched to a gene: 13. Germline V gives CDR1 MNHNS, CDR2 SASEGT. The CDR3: CASSPGTSGRPTSGELFF. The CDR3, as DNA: TGTGCCAGCAGCCCCGGGACTAGCGGGAGGCCGACTTCGGGGGAGCTGTTTTTT.

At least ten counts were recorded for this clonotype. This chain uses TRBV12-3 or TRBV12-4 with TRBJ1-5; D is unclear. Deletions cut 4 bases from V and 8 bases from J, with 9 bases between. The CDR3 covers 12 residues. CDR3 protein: CASSYRGEPQHF. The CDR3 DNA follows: TGTGCCAGCAGTTACCGGGGAGAGCCCCAGCATTTT.

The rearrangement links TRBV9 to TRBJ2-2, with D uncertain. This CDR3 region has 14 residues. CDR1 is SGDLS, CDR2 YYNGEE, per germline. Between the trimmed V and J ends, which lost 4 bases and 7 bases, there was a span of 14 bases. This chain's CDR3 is CASSPGLTIGELFF. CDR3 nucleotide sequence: TGTGCCAGCAGCCCAGGTCTAACAATCGGGGAGCTGTTTTTT.

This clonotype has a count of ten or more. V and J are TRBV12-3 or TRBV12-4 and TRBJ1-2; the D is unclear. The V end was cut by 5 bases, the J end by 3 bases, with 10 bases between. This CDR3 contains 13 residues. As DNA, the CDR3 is TGTGCCAGCAGTCCCGTGGGTGACTATGGCTACACCTTC. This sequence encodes CASSPVGDYGYTF.

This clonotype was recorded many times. The CDR3 nucleotides are TGTGCCAGCAGATCGGGCTTCGGCGAAAACATTCAGTACTTC. It specifies CASRSGFGENIQYF. The genes are TRBV12-3 or TRBV12-4 and TRBJ2-4, with D uncertain. Trimming pared 6 bases from V and 5 bases from J, leaving 14 bases between. The CDR3 runs to 14 residues.

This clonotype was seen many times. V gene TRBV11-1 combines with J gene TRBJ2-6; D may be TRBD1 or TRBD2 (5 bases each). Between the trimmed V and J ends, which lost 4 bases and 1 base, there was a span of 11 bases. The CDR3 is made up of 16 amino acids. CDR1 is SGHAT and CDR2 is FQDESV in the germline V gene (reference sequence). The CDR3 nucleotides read TGTGCCAGCAGCTCAGATGGGGGATCTGGGGCCAACGTCCTGACTTTC. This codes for CASSSDGGSGANVLTF.

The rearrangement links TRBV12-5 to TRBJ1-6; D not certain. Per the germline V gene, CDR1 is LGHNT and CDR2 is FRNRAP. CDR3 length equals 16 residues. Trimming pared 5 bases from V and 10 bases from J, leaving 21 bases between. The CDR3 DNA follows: TGTGCTAGTGGTCCCGGACGAAATCAAAAAAGCTCACCCCTCCACTTT. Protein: CASGPGRNQKSSPLHF.

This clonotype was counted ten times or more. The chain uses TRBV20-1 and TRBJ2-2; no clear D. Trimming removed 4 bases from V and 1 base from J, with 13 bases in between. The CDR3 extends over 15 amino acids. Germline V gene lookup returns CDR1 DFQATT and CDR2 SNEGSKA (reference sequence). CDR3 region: CSAIDLLQNTGELFF. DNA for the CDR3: TGCAGTGCTATAGACCTACTCCAGAACACCGGGGAGCTGTTTTTT.

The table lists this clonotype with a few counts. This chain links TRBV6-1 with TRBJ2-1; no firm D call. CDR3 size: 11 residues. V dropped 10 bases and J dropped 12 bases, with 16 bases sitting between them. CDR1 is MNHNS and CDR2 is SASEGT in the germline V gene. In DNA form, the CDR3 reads TGTGCCACCCGTCACACAAGAGGGCAGTTCTTC. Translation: CATRHTRGQFF.

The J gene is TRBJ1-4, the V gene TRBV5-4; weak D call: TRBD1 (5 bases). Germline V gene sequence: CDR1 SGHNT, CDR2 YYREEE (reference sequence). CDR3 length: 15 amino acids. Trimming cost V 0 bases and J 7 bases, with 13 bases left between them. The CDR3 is CASSLAIDRPEKLFF. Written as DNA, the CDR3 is TGTGCCAGCAGCTTGGCAATAGACAGACCTGAAAAACTGTTTTTT.

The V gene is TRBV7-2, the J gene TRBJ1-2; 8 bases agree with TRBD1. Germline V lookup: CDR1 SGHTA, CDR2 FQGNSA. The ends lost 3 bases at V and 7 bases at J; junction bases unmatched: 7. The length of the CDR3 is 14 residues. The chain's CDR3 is CASSLHRGGSGYTF. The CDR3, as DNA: TGTGCCAGCAGCTTGCACAGGGGGGGTAGTGGCTACACCTTC.

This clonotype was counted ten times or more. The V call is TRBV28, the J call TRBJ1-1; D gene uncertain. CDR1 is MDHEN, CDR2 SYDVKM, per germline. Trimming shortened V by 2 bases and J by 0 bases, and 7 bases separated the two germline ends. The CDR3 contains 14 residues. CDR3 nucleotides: TGTGCCAGCAGTTTAAGTTTTCTGAACACTGAAGCTTTCTTT. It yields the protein CASSLSFLNTEAFF.

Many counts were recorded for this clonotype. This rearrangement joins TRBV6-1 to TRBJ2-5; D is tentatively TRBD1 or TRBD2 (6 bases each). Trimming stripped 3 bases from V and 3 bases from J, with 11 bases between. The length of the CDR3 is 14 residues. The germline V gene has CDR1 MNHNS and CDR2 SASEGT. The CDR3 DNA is TGTGCCAGCAGTGAGTCGGGGGCCAAAGAGACCCAGTACTTC. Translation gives CASSESGAKETQYF.

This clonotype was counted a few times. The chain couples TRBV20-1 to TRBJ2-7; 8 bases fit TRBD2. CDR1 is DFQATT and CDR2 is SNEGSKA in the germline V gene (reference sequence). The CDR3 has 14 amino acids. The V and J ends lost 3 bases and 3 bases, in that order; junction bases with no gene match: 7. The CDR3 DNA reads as TGCAGTGCTAGCGCCTTCAGCGGGAGCTACGAGCAGTACTTC. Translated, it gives CSASAFSGSYEQYF.

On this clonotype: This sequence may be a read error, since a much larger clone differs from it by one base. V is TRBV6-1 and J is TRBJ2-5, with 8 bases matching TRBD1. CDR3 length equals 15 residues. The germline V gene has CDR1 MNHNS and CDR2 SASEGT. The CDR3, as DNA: TGTGCCAGCAGAGCCTCAGGGGGCTTGCAAGAGGCCCAGTACTTC. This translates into CASRASGGLQEAQYF.